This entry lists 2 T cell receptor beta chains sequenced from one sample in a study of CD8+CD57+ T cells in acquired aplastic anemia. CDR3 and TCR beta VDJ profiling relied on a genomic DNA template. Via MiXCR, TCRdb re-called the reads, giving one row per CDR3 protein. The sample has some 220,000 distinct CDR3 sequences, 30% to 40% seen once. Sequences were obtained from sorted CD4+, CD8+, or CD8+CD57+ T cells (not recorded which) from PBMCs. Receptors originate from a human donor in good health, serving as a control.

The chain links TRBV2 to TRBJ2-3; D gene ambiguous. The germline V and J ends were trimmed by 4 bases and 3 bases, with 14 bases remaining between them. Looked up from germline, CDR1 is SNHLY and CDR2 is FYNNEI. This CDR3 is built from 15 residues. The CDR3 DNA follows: TGTGCCAGCAGTGCCAGCCACCGAGGAACAGATACGCAGTATTTT. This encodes CASSASHRGTDTQYF.

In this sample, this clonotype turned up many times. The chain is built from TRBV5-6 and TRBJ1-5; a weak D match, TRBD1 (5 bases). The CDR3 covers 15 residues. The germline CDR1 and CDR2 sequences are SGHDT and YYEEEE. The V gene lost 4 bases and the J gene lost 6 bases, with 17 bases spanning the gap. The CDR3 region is CASSQGLGTFQPQHF. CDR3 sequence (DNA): TGTGCCAGCAGCCAAGGGTTAGGGACGTTTCAGCCCCAGCATTTT.